This T cell receptor beta chain is from a study of low-dose radiotherapy and immunotherapy resistance in tumors. Across the whole study: Intravenous cyclophosphamide at 200 mg/m2 preceded radiation and immunotherapy by one day, every two weeks. Oral administration of aspirin 300 mg daily occurred for four cycles, commencing at cycle 1 day 1.

TRAV- and TRBV-specific primers were used for first-strand cDNA, which covered alpha and beta chains. The TCRs were subjected to amplification over about 19 PCR cycles employing a constant-region primer in conjunction with a V-primer adapter. TCRdb reprocessed the reads with MiXCR, giving one entry per CDR3 protein. The sample holds around 18,000 distinct CDR3 sequences, approximately 74% seen once. V was pared by 0 bases and J by 3 bases, with 9 bases between. The CDR3 runs 15 residues. Germline-derived CDR1 and CDR2 are SGHRS and YFSETQ. The chain uses TRBV5-1 and TRBJ2-2; TRBD2 might be the D (6 bases). This TCR was recovered from a human donor with advanced metastatic prostate, ovarian, gallbladder or colorectal cancer (not recorded which). This table probably holds off-target reads from a library built for another chain. Here the CDR3 DNA reads TGCGCCAGCAGCTTGGATCTAGCGCACACCGGGGAGCTGTTTTTT. This sequence encodes CASSLDLAHTGELFF.